The 30 T cell receptor beta chains in this list originate from one sample, sequenced in a study of blood T cells in healthy people across ages. Next came a second PCR, run for roughly 6 to 11 cycles, which used a sample-barcoded 5' primer along with a J-beta primer mix. MiXCR, run by TCRdb on the 5' RACE reads, gives a single entry per CDR3 protein. Of approximately 820,000 distinct CDR3 sequences in the sample, 44% were seen once. Sequencing used blood. These receptors all stem from a man between 60 and 70 years old in good health.

The chain employs TRBV20-1 and TRBJ1-2, with no clear D. Germline loops: CDR1 DFQATT, CDR2 SNEGSKA (reference sequence). V dropped 0 bases and J dropped 7 bases, with 12 bases sitting between them. There are 13 residues in the CDR3. For the CDR3, the DNA is TGCAGTGCTAGAGAAGAGGGCCTGGGTGGCTACACCTTC. This codes for CSAREEGLGGYTF.

The sample holds one count of this clonotype. The chain has TRBV9 and TRBJ2-1; 8 bases align to TRBD2. Germline values: CDR1 SGDLS, CDR2 YYNGEE. The CDR3 contains 16 residues. The V segment lost 3 bases and the J segment 4 bases; nucleotides outside the gene matches: 9. The CDR3 DNA reads TGTGCCAGCAGCGCTATCGGCGGCGGGGGGTACAATGAGCAGTTCTTC. Its protein is CASSAIGGGGYNEQFF.

The V call is TRBV7-3, the J call TRBJ2-2, with D unresolved. The CDR3 contains 14 residues. Germline V lookup: CDR1 SGHTA, CDR2 FQGTGA. The V and J ends lost 5 bases and 1 base respectively, with 8 bases between them. This CDR3 is CASSVYLNTGELFF. The CDR3 DNA sequence: TGTGCCAGCAGCGTATACCTGAACACCGGGGAGCTGTTTTTT.

The chain recombines TRBV6-5 with TRBJ1-2; no clear D gene. Trimming stripped 2 bases from V and 9 bases from J, with 19 bases between. CDR1 and CDR2 from the germline V gene are MNHEY and SVGAGI. This CDR3 comprises 15 residues. CDR3 residues: CASSYHREAGRSYTF. In DNA form, the CDR3 reads TGTGCCAGCAGTTACCACCGGGAGGCGGGTAGAAGCTACACCTTC.

This chain links TRBV7-8 with TRBJ2-4; the D gene is possibly TRBD1 (7 bases). The J call may be wrong; the DNA end is better matched by TRBJ2-7. Germline V gives CDR1 SGHVS, CDR2 FQNEAQ. The CDR3 runs to 14 residues. CDR3 in amino acids: CASSVRGAYYEQYF. The CDR3 DNA sequence: TGTGCCAGCAGCGTCAGGGGGGCTTACTACGAGCAGTACTTC.

Concerning this clonotype itself: Relative to the germline gene, one junction end is altered; a read error may explain this. The chain carries TRBV6-2 or TRBV6-3 and TRBJ2-7; TRBD1 is a possible D gene (6 bases). The germline V gene encodes CDR1 MNHEY and CDR2 SVGEGT. There are 12 residues in the CDR3. The CDR3 reads CASRIQGYEQNF. In nucleotides, the CDR3 is TGTGCCAGCAGAATACAGGGCTACGAGCAGAACTTC.

Here the CDR3 reads CASSLSQGVDEQFF. CDR3 nucleotides: TGTGCCAGCAGTTTATCACAGGGGGTCGATGAGCAGTTCTTC. V usage is TRBV28 and J usage is TRBJ2-1, with 8 bases aligning to TRBD1. The CDR3 runs to 14 residues. CDR1 and CDR2 from the germline V gene are MDHEN and SYDVKM. J gave up 8 bases and V 1 base, and 4 bases lay outside the gene matches.

This chain links TRBV7-2 with TRBJ1-5; 10 bases fit TRBD1. The germline V gene encodes CDR1 SGHTA and CDR2 FQGNSA. This CDR3 has 16 amino acids. After removal of 2 bases from V and 5 bases from J, the junction contained 6 bases not matched to a gene. This CDR3 reads CASSLSGTGVDQPQHF. As DNA, the CDR3 is TGTGCCAGCAGCTTATCCGGGACAGGGGTGGATCAGCCCCAGCATTTT.

This chain links TRBV14 with TRBJ1-2, with 7 bases identical to TRBD1. The CDR3 runs 12 residues. Germline-derived CDR1 and CDR2 are SGHDN and FVKESK. The V and J ends lost 2 bases and 7 bases, in that order; junction bases with no gene match: 1. For the CDR3, the DNA is TGTGCCAGCAGCCAAACAGGGGTTGGCTACACCTTC. Translated, it gives CASSQTGVGYTF.

The genes are TRBV5-1 and TRBJ2-1; 13 bases are shared with TRBD2. With V trimmed by 4 bases and J by 9 bases, 10 bases remained unmatched. The CDR3 length is 16 residues. The germline V gene has CDR1 SGHRS and CDR2 YFSETQ. CDR3 coding DNA: TGCGCCAGCAGCCCTCCGACTAGCGGGGGGAACAGTGAGCAGTTCTTC. It is translated as CASSPPTSGGNSEQFF.

V gene TRBV6-1 combines with J gene TRBJ2-5, with 9 bases aligning to TRBD2. CDR1 is MNHNS, CDR2 SASEGT, per germline. V lost 4 bases to trimming and J lost 5 bases; unmatched junction nucleotides: 8. The CDR3 has 15 residues. In nucleotides, the CDR3 is TGTGCCAGCAGTGGAATGGCTAGCGGGGAGGAGACCCAGTACTTC. Encoded protein: CASSGMASGEETQYF.

The chain combines TRBV15 with TRBJ1-3; no definite D call. The CDR3 has 17 residues. Germline CDR1 LNHNV, CDR2 YYDKDF (reference sequence). V was trimmed by 0 bases and J by 0 bases, leaving 12 bases between them. In DNA form, the CDR3 reads TGTGCCACCAGCAGAGAATTAGCCTCCTTCTCTGGAAACACCATATATTTT. Its translation is CATSRELASFSGNTIYF.

This clonotype was counted between two and nine times. The chain couples TRBV7-9 to TRBJ2-1, with 12 nucleotides matching TRBD1. The J segment lost 7 bases and the V segment lost 6 bases, leaving 16 bases of the junction unmatched. CDR1 and CDR2 from the germline V gene are SEHNR and FQNEAQ (reference sequence). The CDR3 extends over 18 amino acids. CDR3 region: CASSSGTGGARAWNEQFF. The CDR3 DNA reads as TGTGCCAGCAGTTCCGGGACAGGGGGCGCTCGGGCATGGAATGAGCAGTTCTTC.

This chain joins TRBV5-1 and TRBJ2-2; 8 bases are a match to TRBD2. Germline lookup yields CDR1 SGHRS and CDR2 YFSETQ. The CDR3 length is 14 residues. The trim removed 4 bases at V and 5 bases at J, leaving 4 bases unmatched. CDR3 in amino acids: CASSTGGPTGELFF. The DNA of the CDR3 is TGCGCCAGCAGCACGGGGGGGCCAACCGGGGAGCTGTTTTTT. The full variable domain, its missing parts supplied by reference TRBV5-1 and TRBJ2-2, is KAGVTQTPRYLIKTRGQQVTLSCSPISGHRSVSWYQQTPGQGLQFLFEYFSETQRNKGNFPGRFSGRQFSNSRSEMNVSTLELGDSALYLCASSTGGPTGELFFGEGSRLTVL.

The CDR3 coding sequence is TGTGCCAGCAGTGCCCCGGGACAGGGAGGTTACGAGCAGTACTTC. It codes for CASSAPGQGGYEQYF. V usage is TRBV2 and J usage is TRBJ2-4; 9 bases map to TRBD1. The better agreement between TRBJ2-7 and the DNA end casts doubt on the J call. In germline, CDR1 is SNHLY, CDR2 FYNNEI. This CDR3 comprises 15 residues.

CDR3 protein: CASRAAGGEQYF. The CDR3 region has the DNA TGTGCCAGCAGAGCCGCCGGTGGCGAGCAGTACTTC. The chain combines TRBV6-5 with TRBJ2-5; D remains ambiguous. The better agreement between TRBJ2-7 and the DNA end casts doubt on the J call. The germline CDR1 and CDR2 sequences are MNHEY and SVGAGI. The CDR3 has 12 amino acids.

This rearrangement joins TRBV4-3 to TRBJ2-1; TRBD2 aligns across 10 bases. Germline CDR1 and CDR2: LGHNA and YSLEER. Trimming took 1 base from V and 8 from J; bases not matched to a gene: 8. CDR3 size: 16 residues. CDR3 nucleotides: TGCGCCAGCAGCCAAGGTAGCGGGGGGCAATGGGATGAGCAGTTCTTC. Encoded protein: CASSQGSGGQWDEQFF.

The chain couples TRBV2 to TRBJ1-1; no definite D call. V gave up 2 bases and J gave up 5 bases, with 15 bases separating them. This CDR3 contains 15 residues. Germline CDR1 and CDR2: SNHLY and FYNNEI. The CDR3 protein is CASSELPGFPTEAFF. CDR3 in DNA: TGTGCCAGCAGTGAACTTCCGGGGTTTCCGACTGAAGCTTTCTTT. Looking up the rest from reference TRBV2 and TRBJ1-1 gives the full variable domain: EPEVTQTPSHQVTQMGQEVILRCVPISNHLYFYWYRQILGQKVEFLVSFYNNEISEKSEIFDDQFSVERPDGSNFTLKIRSTKLEDSAMYFCASSELPGFPTEAFFGQGTRLTVV.

This clonotype was found a few times. The chain has TRBV13 and TRBJ2-5; D is perhaps TRBD2 (6 bases). V lost 4 bases and J lost 11, with 17 bases in between. The CDR3 has 13 residues. Per germline, CDR1 PRHDT and CDR2 FYEKMQ (reference sequence). The CDR3 nucleotides are TGTGCCAGCAGCTGGGGACTGTCAAATGAGCAGTACTTC. Translating it yields CASSWGLSNEQYF.

This clonotype was seen many times. The chain couples TRBV20-1 to TRBJ2-1, with 9 bases identical to TRBD2. Losses at the gene ends were 6 bases for V and 8 bases for J; bases not matched to a gene: 14. Germline CDR1 DFQATT, CDR2 SNEGSKA (reference sequence). The CDR3 is 15 residues long. Here the CDR3 DNA reads TGCAGTGCCCGTAATTCCGGCGGGGGGGCCGATGAGCAGTTCTTC. It encodes CSARNSGGGADEQFF.

This chain joins TRBV18 and TRBJ2-5; 9 bases fit TRBD1. This CDR3 comprises 18 residues. CDR1 and CDR2 from the germline V gene are KGHSH and LQKENI. V lost 6 bases and J lost 2; bases outside the gene matches: 16. CDR3 in DNA: TGTGCCAGCTCCACGGCACAGGGGGCCTCGAGCGTTCAAGAGACCCAGTACTTC. Encoded protein: CASSTAQGASSVQETQYF. The full variable domain, rest sourced from reference TRBV18 and TRBJ2-5, is NAGVMQNPRHLVRRRGQEARLRCSPMKGHSHVYWYRQLPEEGLKFMVYLQKENIIDESGMPKERFSAEFPKEGPSILRIQQVVRGDSAAYFCASSTAQGASSVQETQYFGPGTRLLVL.

This clonotype was observed a handful of times. The rearrangement uses TRBV2 and TRBJ2-5; D not resolved. The germline V and J ends were trimmed by 1 base and 3 bases, with 15 bases remaining between them. CDR3 length: 16 amino acids. Germline loops: CDR1 SNHLY, CDR2 FYNNEI. Here the CDR3 reads CASSEGSTWREETQYF. DNA for the CDR3: TGTGCCAGCAGTGAAGGCTCTACATGGCGAGAAGAGACCCAGTACTTC. Supplemented by reference TRBV2 and TRBJ2-5, the full variable domain reads EPEVTQTPSHQVTQMGQEVILRCVPISNHLYFYWYRQILGQKVEFLVSFYNNEISEKSEIFDDQFSVERPDGSNFTLKIRSTKLEDSAMYFCASSEGSTWREETQYFGPGTRLLVL.

V usage is TRBV20-1 and J usage is TRBJ1-4; the match to TRBD1 covers 9 bases. The CDR3 loop spans 14 amino acids. J was trimmed by 5 bases and V by 2 bases; bases with no gene match: 3. CDR1 and CDR2 from the germline V gene are DFQATT and SNEGSKA (reference sequence). CDR3 protein: CSARPTGGNEKLFF. DNA for the CDR3: TGCAGTGCTAGACCGACAGGGGGGAATGAAAAACTGTTTTTT.

The rearrangement links TRBV18 to TRBJ2-7, with D perhaps matching TRBD1 (5 bases). The germline V gene has CDR1 KGHSH and CDR2 LQKENI. The CDR3 runs to 13 residues. Trimming removed 3 bases at V and 0 bases at J, with 6 bases between. The DNA of the CDR3 is TGTGCCAGCTCACCGGACAACTCCTACGAGCAGTACTTC. As protein: CASSPDNSYEQYF.

This clonotype turned up a few times. The chain has TRBV25-1 and TRBJ1-6; D is unresolved. The CDR3 extends over 16 amino acids. Germline CDR1 MGHDK, CDR2 SYGVNS. V was shortened by 3 bases and J by 9 bases, with 18 bases between the two germline ends. CDR3 coding DNA: TGTGCCAGCAGTGAGTCCAGAACCCGCTATGGTTCACCCCTCCACTTT. Amino acid sequence: CASSESRTRYGSPLHF.

The chain is built from TRBV15 and TRBJ2-7, with 7 positions matching TRBD1. With V trimmed by 0 bases and J by 10 bases, 12 bases remained unmatched. Germline CDR1 reads LNHNV; CDR2 reads YYDKDF (reference sequence). CDR3 size: 15 residues. CDR3 sequence (DNA): TGTGCCACCAGCAGAGATCCAGGGGGTGGGGAGATCCAGTACTTC. This encodes CATSRDPGGGEIQYF.

CDR3 nucleotides: TGCGCCAGCAGCTTGGACCCTCCGGGACAGGGGAATGATGGCTACACCTTC. Protein: CASSLDPPGQGNDGYTF. The chain combines TRBV5-1 with TRBJ1-2, with TRBD1 identical over 10 bases. The CDR3 loop spans 17 amino acids. The V gene end was trimmed by 0 bases and the J gene end by 6 bases; junction bases not matched to a gene: 11. Germline values: CDR1 SGHRS, CDR2 YFSETQ.

Only a few counts were recorded for this clonotype. The rearrangement joins TRBV19 to TRBJ2-1; TRBD2 agrees at 13 bases. CDR3 length: 15 residues. The V segment lost 4 bases and the J segment 6 bases; nucleotides outside the gene matches: 3. Looked up from germline, CDR1 is LNHDA and CDR2 is SQIVND (reference sequence). CDR3 amino acids: CASSRLAGGTNEQFF. The CDR3, as DNA: TGTGCCAGTAGTAGACTAGCGGGGGGCACCAATGAGCAGTTCTTC.

This clonotype occurred many times. J is TRBJ2-5 and V is TRBV20-1; D is perhaps TRBD2 (7 bases). This CDR3 has 15 amino acids. The germline CDR1 and CDR2 sequences are DFQATT and SNEGSKA (reference sequence). V lost 6 bases, J lost 0 bases, and 17 bases lay in between. The CDR3 sequence is CSAPQAGAYQETQYF. CDR3 nucleotide sequence: TGCAGTGCACCACAGGCGGGGGCCTACCAAGAGACCCAGTACTTC.

This clonotype was detected many times. The chain joins TRBV15 to TRBJ2-1; tentatively, D is TRBD1 or TRBD2 (5 bases each). Between the trimmed V and J ends, which lost 1 base and 2 bases, there was a span of 12 bases. CDR3 length equals 16 residues. CDR1 and CDR2 (germline): LNHNV, YYDKDF (reference sequence). For the CDR3, the DNA is TGTGCCACCAGCAGAGGAGGGACCGGACCCTACAATGAGCAGTTCTTC. Amino acid sequence: CATSRGGTGPYNEQFF.